This TCR beta chain was recovered during a study of early T cells in non-severe SARS-CoV-2 infection. V trimming: 3 bases; J trimming: 5 bases; junction bases outside the gene matches: 22. From germline, CDR1 is SGHTA and CDR2 FQGNSA. The CDR3 is 19 amino acids. In TCRdb, the 5' RACE reads were re-called with MiXCR into one record per CDR3 protein. The sample records 63,000 or so distinct CDR3 sequences, roughly 12% being singletons. This clonotype was observed at least ten times. The sample comprised whole blood. This rearrangement joins TRBV7-2 to TRBJ2-7; 7 nucleotides align to TRBD2. This TCR was recovered from an adult who was a healthcare worker with PCR-confirmed SARS-CoV-2 infection or an uninfected control (not recorded which). CDR3 sequence reads: CASSFFPRMGGGPRNEQYF. CDR3 coding DNA: TGTGCCAGCAGCTTCTTCCCCCGTATGGGGGGAGGGCCTAGAAACGAGCAGTACTTC.